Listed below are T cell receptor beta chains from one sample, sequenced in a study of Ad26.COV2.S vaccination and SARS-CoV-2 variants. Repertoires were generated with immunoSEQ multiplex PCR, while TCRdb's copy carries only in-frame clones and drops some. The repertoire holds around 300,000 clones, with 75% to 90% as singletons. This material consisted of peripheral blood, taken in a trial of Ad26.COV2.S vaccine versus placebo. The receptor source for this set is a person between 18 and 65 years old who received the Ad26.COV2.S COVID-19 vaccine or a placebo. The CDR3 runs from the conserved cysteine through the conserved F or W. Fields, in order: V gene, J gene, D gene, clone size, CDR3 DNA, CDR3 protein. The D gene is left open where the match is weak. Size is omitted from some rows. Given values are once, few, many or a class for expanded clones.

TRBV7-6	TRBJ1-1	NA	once	TGTGCCAGCAGCTTAGCTGTTGGGCAGGGGAACACTGAAGCTTTCTTT	CASSLAVGQGNTEAFF
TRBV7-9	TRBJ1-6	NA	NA	TGTGCCAGCAACCCCGACGGGATTGGGAATTCACCCCTCCACTTT	CASNPDGIGNSPLHF
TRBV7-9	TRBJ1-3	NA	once	TGTGCCAGCAGCTCCAGCAGAGCCGAAAGGACCATATATTTT	CASSSSRAERTIYF
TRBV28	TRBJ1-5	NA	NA	TGTGCCAGCAGTTTAATTTTTACACATAGCAATCAGCCCCAGCATTTT	CASSLIFTHSNQPQHF
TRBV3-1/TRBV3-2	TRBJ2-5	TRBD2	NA	TGTGCCAGCAGCCAAGATTGGGGGGGGACTAGTCTTAAGACCCAGTACTTC	CASSQDWGGTSLKTQYF
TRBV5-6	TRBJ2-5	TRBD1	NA	TGTGCCAGCAGCTTGAGTCGGCTGGGAGACAGGGCCGGGAAGACCCAGTACTTC	CASSLSRLGDRAGKTQYF
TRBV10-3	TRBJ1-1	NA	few	TGTGCCAGCCTCATAGGACCTCCCCGCAGTGAAGCTTTCTTT	CASLIGPPRSEAFF
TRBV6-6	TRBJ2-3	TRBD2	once	TGTGCCAGCAGGCGGGGGGGCCGCACAGATACGCAGTATTTT	CASRRGGRTDTQYF
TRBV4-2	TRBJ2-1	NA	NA	TGTGCCAGCAGCCAAGCTAGCCGAAGCTCCTACAATGAGCAGTTCTTC	CASSQASRSSYNEQFF
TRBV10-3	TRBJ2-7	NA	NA	TGTGCCATCGGCAGTCGCTCCTACGAGCAGTACTTC	CAIGSRSYEQYF
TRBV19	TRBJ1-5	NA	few	TGTGCCAGTAGCCGACAAGTGCTTAGCAATCAGCCCCAGCATTTT	CASSRQVLSNQPQHF
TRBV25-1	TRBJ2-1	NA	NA	TGTGCCAGCAGTCAACTTAGCTCCTACAATGAGCAGTTCTTC	CASSQLSSYNEQFF
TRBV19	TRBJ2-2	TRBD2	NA	TGTGCCAGTAGTGTCCCGGGACTAGTTTTTTCCGGGGAGCTGTTTTTT	CASSVPGLVFSGELFF
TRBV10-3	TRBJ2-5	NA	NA	TGTGCCATCAGGACAGGAGGGGTGGAGACCCAGTACTTC	CAIRTGGVETQYF
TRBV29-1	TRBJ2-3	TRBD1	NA	TGCAGCGCTCGAACCGGGACAGGGTCAGATACGCAGTATTTT	CSARTGTGSDTQYF
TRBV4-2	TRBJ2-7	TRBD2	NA	TGTGCCAGCAGCCCTAGCGGGGGCTCCTACGAGCAGTACTTC	CASSPSGGSYEQYF
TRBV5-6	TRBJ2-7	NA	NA	TGTGCCAGCAGCTCCTCAACGCGGTCGTACGAGCAGTACTTC	CASSSSTRSYEQYF
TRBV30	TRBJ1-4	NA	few	TGTGCCTGGAGTAAGGGGACGCCTAATGAAAAACTGTTTTTT	CAWSKGTPNEKLFF
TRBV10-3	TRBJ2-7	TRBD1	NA	TGTGCCATCAGCCCCGGGACAGAAGGCCACGAGCAGTACTTC	CAISPGTEGHEQYF
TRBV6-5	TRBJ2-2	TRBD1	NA	TGTGCCATCAGACAGGGGGTCACCGGGGAGCTGTTTTTT	CAIRQGVTGELFF
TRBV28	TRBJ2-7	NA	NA	TGTGCCAGCAGCCTAAGGGGGTACGAGCAGTACTTC	CASSLRGYEQYF
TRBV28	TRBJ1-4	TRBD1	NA	TGTGCCAGCAGTTTGAGGGGGACAGGTTCATACGAAAAACTGTTTTTT	CASSLRGTGSYEKLFF
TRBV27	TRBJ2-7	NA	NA	TGTGCCAGCAGTTCCCCGGGGGCGTCGCAGTACTTC	CASSSPGASQYF
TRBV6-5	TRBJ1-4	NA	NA	TGTGCCAGTAAATTAGCAACTAATGAAAAACTGTTTTTT	CASKLATNEKLFF
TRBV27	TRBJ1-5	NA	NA	TGTGCCAGCAGTCAGGGTAGAGATCAGCCCCAGCATTTT	CASSQGRDQPQHF
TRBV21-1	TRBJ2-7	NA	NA	TGTGCCAGCAGCAAAGTTCGGACTAGCGGGAGGGTCTACGAGCAGTACTTC	CASSKVRTSGRVYEQYF
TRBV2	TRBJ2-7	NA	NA	TGTGCCAGCAGTGACGAACAGGGCTACGAGCAGTACTTC	CASSDEQGYEQYF
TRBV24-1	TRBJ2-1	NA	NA	TGTGCCACCAGTGATCGCCGGGCTGGACACAATGAGCAGTTCTTC	CATSDRRAGHNEQFF
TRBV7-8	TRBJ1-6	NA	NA	TGTGCCAGCAGCTTTGAAACGGGGTATAATTCACCCCTCCACTTT	CASSFETGYNSPLHF
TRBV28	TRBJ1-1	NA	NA	TGTGCCAGCAGTTTAGCCCTAATAAAGAGTGAAGCTTTCTTT	CASSLALIKSEAFF
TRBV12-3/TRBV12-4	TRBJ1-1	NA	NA	TGTGCCAGCAGTCTACAGGATATGGCTTTCTTT	CASSLQDMAFF
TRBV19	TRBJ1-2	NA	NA	TGTGCCAACCTCCGGAGTGGCTACACCTTC	CANLRSGYTF
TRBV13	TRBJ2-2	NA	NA	TGTGCCAGCAGCGTACTCCTTAACACCGGGGAGCTGTTTTTT	CASSVLLNTGELFF
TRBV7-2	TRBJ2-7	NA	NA	TGTGCCAGCAGCTTAGACCCCTCCTACGAGCAGTACTTC	CASSLDPSYEQYF
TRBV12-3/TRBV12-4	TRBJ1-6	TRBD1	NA	TGTGCCACAAACAGGGGCTATAATTCACCCCTCCACTTT	CATNRGYNSPLHF
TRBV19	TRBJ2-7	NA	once	TGTGCCAGTAGTATTGGTTCCCCCGGCGAGCAGTACTTC	CASSIGSPGEQYF
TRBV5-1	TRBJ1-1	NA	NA	TGCGCCAGCAGCTTGGGACTACAGGGTGTAAACACTGAAGCTTTCTTT	CASSLGLQGVNTEAFF
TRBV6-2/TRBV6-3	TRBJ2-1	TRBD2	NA	TGTGCCAGCAGTTACTTCGGCCCCGGGACTAGCCTTTACAATGAGCAGTTCTTC	CASSYFGPGTSLYNEQFF
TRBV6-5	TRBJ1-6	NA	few	TGTGCCAGCAGTTACTCGGGTTACTCCTATAATTCACCCCTCCACTTT	CASSYSGYSYNSPLHF
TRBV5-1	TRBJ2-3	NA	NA	TGCGCCAGCAGCTTGGTGGCAGGCCAAGGAGATACGCAGTATTTT	CASSLVAGQGDTQYF
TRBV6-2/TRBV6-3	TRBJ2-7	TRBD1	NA	TGTGCCAGCAGTTACGTCGACCGGGACAGACTATCCTACGAGCAGTACTTC	CASSYVDRDRLSYEQYF
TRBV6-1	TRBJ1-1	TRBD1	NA	TGTGCCAGCAGTGAAGCCAGGGGGCGCACTGAAGCTTTCTTT	CASSEARGRTEAFF
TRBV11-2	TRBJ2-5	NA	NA	TGTGCCAGCAGCTTAGCTTACAGGGTCGAAGAGACCCAGTACTTC	CASSLAYRVEETQYF
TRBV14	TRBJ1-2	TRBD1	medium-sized	TGTGCCAGCAGCCAGATGGACAGGGGAGTAATTGATGGCTACACCTTC	CASSQMDRGVIDGYTF
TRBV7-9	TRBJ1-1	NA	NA	TGTGCCAGCAGCTTAGCAGGATCTGAAACTGAAGCTTTCTTT	CASSLAGSETEAFF